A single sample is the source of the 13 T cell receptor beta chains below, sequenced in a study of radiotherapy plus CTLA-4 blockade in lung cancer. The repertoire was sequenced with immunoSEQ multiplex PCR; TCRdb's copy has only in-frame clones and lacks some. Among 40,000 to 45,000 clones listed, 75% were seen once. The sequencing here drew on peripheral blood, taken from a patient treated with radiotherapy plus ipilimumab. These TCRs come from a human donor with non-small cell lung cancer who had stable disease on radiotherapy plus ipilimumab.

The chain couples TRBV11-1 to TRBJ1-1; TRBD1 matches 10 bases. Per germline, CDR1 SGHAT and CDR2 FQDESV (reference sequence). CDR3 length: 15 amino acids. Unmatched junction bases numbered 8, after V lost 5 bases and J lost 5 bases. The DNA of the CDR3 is TGTGCCAGCAGCGTACTCCGGGACAGGGGTACTGAAGCTTTCTTT. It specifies CASSVLRDRGTEAFF.

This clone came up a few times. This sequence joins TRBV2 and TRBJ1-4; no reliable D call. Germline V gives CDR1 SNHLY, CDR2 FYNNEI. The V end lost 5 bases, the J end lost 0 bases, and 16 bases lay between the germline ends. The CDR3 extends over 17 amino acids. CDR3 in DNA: TGTGCCAGCAGTTTACGCGGGGTCGCCGCAACTAATGAAAAACTGTTTTTT. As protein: CASSLRGVAATNEKLFF.

CDR3 loop: CAWSSQGERPLHF. The CDR3, as DNA: TGTGCCTGGAGTTCCCAGGGGGAAAGACCCCTCCACTTT. This chain links TRBV30 with TRBJ1-6, with TRBD1 matching over 7 bases. Germline loops: CDR1 GTSNPN, CDR2 SVGIG (reference sequence). CDR3 length equals 13 residues. J lost 12 bases, V lost 2 bases, and 7 bases had no gene match. The variable domain in full, with the rest retrieved from reference TRBV30 and TRBJ1-6, is SQTIHQWPATLVQPVGSPLSLECTVEGTSNPNLYWYRQAAGRGLQLLFYSVGIGQISSEVPQNLSASRPQDRQFILSSKKLLLSDSGFYLCAWSSQGERPLHFGNGTRLTVT.

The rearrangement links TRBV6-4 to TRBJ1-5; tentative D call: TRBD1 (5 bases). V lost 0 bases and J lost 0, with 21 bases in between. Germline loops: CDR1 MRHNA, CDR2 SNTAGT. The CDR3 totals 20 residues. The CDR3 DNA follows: TGTGCCAGCAGTGACTCGGCATTTCCCAAGGGGCCTTATAGCAATCAGCCCCAGCATTTT. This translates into CASSDSAFPKGPYSNQPQHF.

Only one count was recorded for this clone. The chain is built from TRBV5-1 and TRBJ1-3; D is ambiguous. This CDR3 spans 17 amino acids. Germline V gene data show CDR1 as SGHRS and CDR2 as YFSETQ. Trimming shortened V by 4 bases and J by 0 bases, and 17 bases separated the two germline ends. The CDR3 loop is CASSILSMGSSGNTIYF. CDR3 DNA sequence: TGCGCCAGCAGCATTCTCAGCATGGGCTCCTCTGGAAACACCATATATTTT. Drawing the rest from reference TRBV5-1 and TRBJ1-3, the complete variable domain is KAGVTQTPRYLIKTRGQQVTLSCSPISGHRSVSWYQQTPGQGLQFLFEYFSETQRNKGNFPGRFSGRQFSNSRSEMNVSTLELGDSALYLCASSILSMGSSGNTIYFGEGSWLTVV.

The CDR3 spells CASSSGQLYNSPLHF. CDR3 DNA: TGCGCCAGCAGTTCGGGACAGCTCTATAATTCACCCCTCCACTTT. This sequence joins TRBV5-1 and TRBJ1-6; 7 bases agree with TRBD1. CDR3 size: 15 residues. Trimming removed 5 bases from V and 3 bases from J; junction bases left unmatched: 5. CDR1 is SGHRS and CDR2 is YFSETQ in the germline V gene. The entire variable domain, with the rest obtained from reference TRBV5-1 and TRBJ1-6, is as follows: KAGVTQTPRYLIKTRGQQVTLSCSPISGHRSVSWYQQTPGQGLQFLFEYFSETQRNKGNFPGRFSGRQFSNSRSEMNVSTLELGDSALYLCASSSGQLYNSPLHFGNGTRLTVT.

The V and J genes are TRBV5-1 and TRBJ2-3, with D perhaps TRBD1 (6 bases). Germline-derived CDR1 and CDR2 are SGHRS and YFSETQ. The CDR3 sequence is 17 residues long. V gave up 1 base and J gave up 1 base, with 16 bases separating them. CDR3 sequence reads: CASSLLPGGRGTDTQYF. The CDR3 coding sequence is TGCGCCAGCAGCTTGTTACCTGGGGGCAGGGGCACAGATACGCAGTATTTT.

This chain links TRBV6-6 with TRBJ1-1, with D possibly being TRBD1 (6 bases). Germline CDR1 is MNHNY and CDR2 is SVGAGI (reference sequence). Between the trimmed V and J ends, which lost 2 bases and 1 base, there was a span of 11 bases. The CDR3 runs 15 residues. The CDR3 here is CASSYAQTGNTEAFF. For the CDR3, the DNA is TGTGCCAGCAGTTACGCCCAGACAGGGAACACTGAAGCTTTCTTT.

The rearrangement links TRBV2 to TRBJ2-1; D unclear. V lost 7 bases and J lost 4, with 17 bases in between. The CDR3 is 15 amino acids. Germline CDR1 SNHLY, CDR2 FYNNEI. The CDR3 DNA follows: TGTGCCAGCACCGAAACTACTCCACGGTACAATGAGCAGTTCTTC. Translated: CASTETTPRYNEQFF. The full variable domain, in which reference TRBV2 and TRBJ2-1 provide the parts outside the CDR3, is EPEVTQTPSHQVTQMGQEVILRCVPISNHLYFYWYRQILGQKVEFLVSFYNNEISEKSEIFDDQFSVERPDGSNFTLKIRSTKLEDSAMYFCASTETTPRYNEQFFGPGTRLTVL.

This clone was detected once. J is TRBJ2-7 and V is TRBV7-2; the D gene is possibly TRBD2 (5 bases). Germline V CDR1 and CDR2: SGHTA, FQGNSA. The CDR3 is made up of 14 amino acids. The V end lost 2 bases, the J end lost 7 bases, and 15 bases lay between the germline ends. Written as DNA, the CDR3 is TGTGCCAGCAGCTTACTTTGGCTAGAGGGTGAGCAGTACTTC. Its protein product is CASSLLWLEGEQYF.

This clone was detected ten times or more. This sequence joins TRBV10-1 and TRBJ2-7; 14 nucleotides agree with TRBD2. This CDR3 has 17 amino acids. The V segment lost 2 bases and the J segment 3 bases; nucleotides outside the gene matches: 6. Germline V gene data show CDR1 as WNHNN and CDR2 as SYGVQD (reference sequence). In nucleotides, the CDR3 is TGCGCCAGCAGTGAGAGGCCGGGACTAGCGGGGGTCTACGAGCAGTACTTC. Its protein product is CASSERPGLAGVYEQYF.

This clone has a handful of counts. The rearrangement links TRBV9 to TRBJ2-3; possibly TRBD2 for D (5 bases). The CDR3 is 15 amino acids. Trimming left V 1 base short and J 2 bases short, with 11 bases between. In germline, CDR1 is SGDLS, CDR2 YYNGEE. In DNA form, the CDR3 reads TGTGCCAGCAGCGTAATCGGGATGGCCACAGATACGCAGTATTTT. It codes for CASSVIGMATDTQYF.

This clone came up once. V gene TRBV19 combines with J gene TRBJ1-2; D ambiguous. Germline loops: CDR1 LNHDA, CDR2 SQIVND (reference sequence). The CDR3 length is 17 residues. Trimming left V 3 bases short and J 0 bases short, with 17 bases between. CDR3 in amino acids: CASSMGSAAPANYGYTF. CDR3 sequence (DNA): TGTGCCAGTAGTATGGGTTCCGCGGCCCCCGCTAACTATGGCTACACCTTC.